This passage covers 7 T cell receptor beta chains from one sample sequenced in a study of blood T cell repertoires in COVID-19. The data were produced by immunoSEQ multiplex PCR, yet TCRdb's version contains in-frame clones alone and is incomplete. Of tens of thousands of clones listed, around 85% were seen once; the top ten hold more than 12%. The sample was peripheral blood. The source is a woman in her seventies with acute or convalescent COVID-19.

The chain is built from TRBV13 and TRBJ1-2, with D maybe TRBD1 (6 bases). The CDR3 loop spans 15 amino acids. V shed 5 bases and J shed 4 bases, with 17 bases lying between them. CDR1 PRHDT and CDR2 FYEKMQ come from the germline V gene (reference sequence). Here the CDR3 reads CASSPPRGEGYGYTF. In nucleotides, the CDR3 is TGTGCCAGCAGCCCTCCGAGGGGGGAGGGCTATGGCTACACCTTC.

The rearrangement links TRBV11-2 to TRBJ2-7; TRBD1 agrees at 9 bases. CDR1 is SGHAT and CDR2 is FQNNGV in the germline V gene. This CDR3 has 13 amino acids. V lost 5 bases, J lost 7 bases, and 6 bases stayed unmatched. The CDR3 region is CASSPYGTGEQYV. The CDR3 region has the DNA TGTGCCAGCAGCCCCTATGGGACAGGGGAGCAGTACGTC.

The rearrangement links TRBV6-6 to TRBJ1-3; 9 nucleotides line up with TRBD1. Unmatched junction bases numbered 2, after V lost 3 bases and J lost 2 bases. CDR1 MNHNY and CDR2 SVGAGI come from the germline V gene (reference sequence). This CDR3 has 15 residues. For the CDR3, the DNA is TGTGCCAGCAGTTATGGGACAGGGACTGGAAACACCATATATTTT. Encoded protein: CASSYGTGTGNTIYF.

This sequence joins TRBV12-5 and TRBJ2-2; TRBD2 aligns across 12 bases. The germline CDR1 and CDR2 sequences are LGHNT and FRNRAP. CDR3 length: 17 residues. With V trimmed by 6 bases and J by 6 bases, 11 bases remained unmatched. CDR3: CASGPGKLAGGSGELFF. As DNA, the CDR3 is TGTGCTAGTGGCCCGGGGAAACTAGCGGGAGGATCCGGGGAGCTGTTTTTT.

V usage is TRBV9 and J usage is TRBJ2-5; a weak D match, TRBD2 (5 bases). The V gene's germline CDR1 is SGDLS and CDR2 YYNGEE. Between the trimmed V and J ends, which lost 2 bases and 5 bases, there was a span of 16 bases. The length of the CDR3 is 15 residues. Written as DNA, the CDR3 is TGTGCCAGCAGCGTCTCCTCTGTCCCGGGGGAGACCCAGTACTTC. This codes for CASSVSSVPGETQYF.

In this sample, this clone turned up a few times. This chain's CDR3 is CASSFPRGSGANVLTF. Written as DNA, the CDR3 is TGTGCCAGCAGTTTCCCCAGGGGCTCTGGGGCCAACGTCCTGACTTTC. The chain recombines TRBV28 with TRBJ2-6, with D possibly being TRBD1 (6 bases). This CDR3 region has 16 residues. Germline values: CDR1 MDHEN, CDR2 SYDVKM. The ends were cut back, 3 bases at V and 0 bases at J, with 9 bases in the middle.

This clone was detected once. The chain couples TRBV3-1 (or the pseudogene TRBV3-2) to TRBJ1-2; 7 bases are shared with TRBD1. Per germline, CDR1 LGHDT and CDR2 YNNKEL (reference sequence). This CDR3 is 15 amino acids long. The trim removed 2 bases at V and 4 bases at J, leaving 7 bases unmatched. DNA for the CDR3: TGTGCCAGCAGCCAAAGGGACAGATTGTTCTATGGCTACACCTTC. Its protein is CASSQRDRLFYGYTF.